The present TCR beta chain was sequenced within a study of a mutant IDH1 vaccine in newly diagnosed glioma. About the research overall: Investigators started vaccination 4-6 weeks after radiotherapy alone, or with temozolomide cycles. Beforehand, treatment had been radiotherapy, temozolomide, or both; the majority received both.

Profiling relied on immunoSEQ multiplex PCR, and the TCRdb table lists in-frame clones only, not all of them. The data contain about 130,000 clones, around 80% of them singletons. Time point denoted: week 11, during vaccination. Vaccinated patients received 300 ug of mutant IDH1 20-mer peptide per dose, with topical imiquimod. There were new WHO grade 3 or 4 astrocytomas in the donors, and these were IDH1-mutant and ATRX-lost. Comments on this clone: Its antigen is undetermined.

With V trimmed by 1 base and J by 1 base, 7 bases remained unmatched. The V gene's germline CDR1 is SGHRS and CDR2 YFSETQ. There are 16 residues in the CDR3. J is TRBJ2-5 and V is TRBV5-1; 7 nucleotides align to TRBD1. The source is a man aged 40-50 years with glioma. The starting material was PBMCs, obtained from a glioma patient whose treatment included an IDH1 peptide vaccine. CDR3 loop: CASSLRIGGGQETQYF. The CDR3 nucleotides are TGCGCCAGCAGCTTGCGAATAGGGGGCGGCCAAGAGACCCAGTACTTC. The complete variable domain, with remaining parts taken from reference TRBV5-1 and TRBJ2-5, reads KAGVTQTPRYLIKTRGQQVTLSCSPISGHRSVSWYQQTPGQGLQFLFEYFSETQRNKGNFPGRFSGRQFSNSRSEMNVSTLELGDSALYLCASSLRIGGGQETQYFGPGTRLLVL.